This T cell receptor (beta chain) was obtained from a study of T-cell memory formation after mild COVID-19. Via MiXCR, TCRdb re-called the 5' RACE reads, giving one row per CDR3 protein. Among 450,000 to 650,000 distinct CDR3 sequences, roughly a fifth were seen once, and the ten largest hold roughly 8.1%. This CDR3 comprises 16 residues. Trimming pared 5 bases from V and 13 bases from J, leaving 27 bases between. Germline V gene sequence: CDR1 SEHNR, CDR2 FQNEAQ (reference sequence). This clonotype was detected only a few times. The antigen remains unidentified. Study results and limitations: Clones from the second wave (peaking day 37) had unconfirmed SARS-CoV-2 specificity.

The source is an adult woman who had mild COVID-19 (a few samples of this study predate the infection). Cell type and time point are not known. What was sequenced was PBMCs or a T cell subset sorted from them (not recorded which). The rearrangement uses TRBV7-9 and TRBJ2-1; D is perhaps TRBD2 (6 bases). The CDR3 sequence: CASSPEISGFPSRQFF. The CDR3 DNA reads TGTGCCAGCAGCCCGGAAATTAGCGGATTCCCCAGTCGACAGTTCTTC.